This record looks at one T cell receptor (beta chain) sequence and its context. Method: immunoSEQ multiplex PCR; TCRdb's copy keeps in-frame clones and lacks some. Of about 150,000 clones in the sample, 78% are singletons; the top ten hold about 6%. These data come from a study of blood T cell repertoires in COVID-19. In Cohort 3, a recovered donor had either two negative PCRs, clearance, or symptom resolution. The sample taken for sequencing was PBMCs or T cells enriched from blood (not recorded which). The sequence came from a woman aged 50 to 60 who had recovered from COVID-19.

Written as DNA, the CDR3 is TGTGCCAGCTCACGCGGGGGGACTAATGAAAAACTGTTTTTT. This gives the protein CASSRGGTNEKLFF. V gene TRBV18 combines with J gene TRBJ1-4, with a weak D call TRBD1 (5 bases). Germline values: CDR1 KGHSH, CDR2 LQKENI. V gave up 4 bases and J gave up 2 bases, with 8 bases separating them. The CDR3 is 14 amino acids.